These 16 T cell receptor beta chains share one sample of origin, sequenced in a study of glioma-infiltrating T cells. The iRepertoire nested amplicon-rescue multiplex PCR amplified TCR alpha and beta CDR3s from RNA. TCRdb recomputed calls from the multiplex PCR reads with MiXCR, one row per CDR3 protein. In the table there are some 110,000 distinct CDR3 sequences, roughly 25% of which are singletons. The sample taken for sequencing was glioma tissue, nonneoplastic brain tissue, or PBMCs (not recorded which). The receptor source for this set is a human donor with low-grade glioma or glioblastoma, undergoing nonglioma brain surgery, or in good health (not recorded which).

There are many counts of this clonotype. The rearrangement links TRBV19 to TRBJ2-2; TRBD2 aligns across 9 bases. Germline CDR1 LNHDA, CDR2 SQIVND (reference sequence). Germline trimming cut 7 bases from V and 6 bases from J; bases unmatched to any gene: 9. The CDR3 spans 15 residues. The CDR3 region has the DNA TGTGCCAGTAACCACTTTAGCGGGAGCTCCGGGGAGCTGTTTTTT. The encoded protein is CASNHFSGSSGELFF.

Worth noting for this clonotype: A much larger clone differs by one base, so this may be a read error. No conserved phenylalanine or tryptophan ends this CDR3, so it is likely a read error. The gene calls are TRBV6-1 and TRBJ2-7, with 8 bases fitting TRBD2. The germline V gene has CDR1 MNHNS and CDR2 SASEGT. The V gene end was trimmed by 5 bases and the J gene end by 5 bases; junction bases not matched to a gene: 2. This CDR3 has 12 residues. The CDR3 DNA is TGTGCCAGCAGTCCACTAGCGGACGAGCAGTACTTA. The encoded protein is CASSPLADEQYL.

A note on this clonotype: Just one base apart from a much larger clone, this may be a read error. The chain has TRBV27 and TRBJ2-1; no clear D. Germline V lookup: CDR1 MNHEY, CDR2 SMNVEV (reference sequence). CDR3 size: 13 residues. The V end was cut by 6 bases, the J end by 3 bases, with 9 bases between. The CDR3 is CASSVRSYNEQFF. CDR3 nucleotides: TGTGCCAGCAGCGTACGTAGCTACAATGAGCAGTTCTTC.

This clonotype was observed many times. The chain couples TRBV5-1 to TRBJ2-3; D unclear. Per the germline V gene, CDR1 is SGHRS and CDR2 is YFSETQ. Trimming pared 1 base from V and 2 bases from J, leaving 11 bases between. The CDR3 totals 15 residues. CDR3 nucleotide sequence: TGCGCCAGCAGCTTGTATACCGGAACCACAGATACGCAGTATTTT. The encoded protein is CASSLYTGTTDTQYF.

Only a few counts were recorded for this clonotype. CDR3 nucleotides: TGCAGCGTTGAGGGGCCGGACAGGGGGTTCACTGAAGCTTTCTTT. It encodes CSVEGPDRGFTEAFF. This sequence joins TRBV29-1 and TRBJ1-1; 10 bases agree with TRBD1. Germline CDR1 SQVTM, CDR2 ANQGSEA. CDR3 length equals 15 residues. The ends lost 3 bases at V and 4 bases at J; junction bases unmatched: 8.

This clonotype showed up just a few times. V and J are TRBV7-9 and TRBJ2-7; D is perhaps TRBD2 (5 bases). The CDR3 loop spans 15 amino acids. Trimming took off 4 bases at V and 7 bases at J, with 20 bases between the two ends. Per the germline V gene, CDR1 is SEHNR and CDR2 is FQNEAQ (reference sequence). CDR3 protein: CASSSLVGGRVEQYF. The CDR3 DNA reads TGTGCCAGCAGCTCCCTGGTTGGTGGGAGAGTTGAGCAGTACTTC.

This clonotype was observed many times. The rearrangement uses TRBV27 and TRBJ2-7, with TRBD1 as a possible D gene (6 bases). Per germline, CDR1 MNHEY and CDR2 SMNVEV (reference sequence). The V end was cut by 0 bases, the J end by 3 bases, with 9 bases between. This CDR3 is 14 amino acids long. CDR3 sequence reads: CASSLSTGGYEQYF. The DNA for the CDR3 is TGTGCCAGCAGTTTATCGACAGGCGGCTACGAGCAGTACTTC.

This chain links TRBV6-8 with TRBJ2-7, with no clear D. CDR1 MNHGY and CDR2 SAAAGT come from the germline V gene. The CDR3 has 13 amino acids. V lost 0 bases and J 9 bases, leaving 12 bases between the germline ends. CDR3 in amino acids: CASSYSGPARQYF. As DNA, the CDR3 is TGTGCCAGCAGTTACTCCGGACCCGCCCGGCAGTACTTC.

This clonotype was seen ten or more times. This sequence joins TRBV4-2 and TRBJ1-2; TRBD1 might be the D (5 bases). The CDR3 is made up of 15 amino acids. Germline-derived CDR1 and CDR2 are LGHNA and YNFKEQ. Trimming took off 4 bases at V and 2 bases at J, with 14 bases between the two ends. The CDR3 DNA reads as TGTGCCAGCAGCCCCCGGGACGGTGGGAACTATGGCTACACCTTC. It yields the protein CASSPRDGGNYGYTF.

The rearrangement uses TRBV19 and TRBJ1-5; no firm D call. CDR1 is LNHDA and CDR2 is SQIVND in the germline V gene (reference sequence). The CDR3 extends over 14 amino acids. Trimming shortened V by 6 bases and J by 4 bases, and 13 bases separated the two germline ends. CDR3 in DNA: TGTGCCAGTAGAGAGATTAGGTCTAATCAGCCCCAGCATTTT. Protein: CASREIRSNQPQHF.

At least ten counts were recorded for this clonotype. The chain couples TRBV7-9 to TRBJ2-3, with D perhaps being TRBD1 or TRBD2 (5 bases each). Per germline, CDR1 SEHNR and CDR2 FQNEAQ (reference sequence). The CDR3 runs 14 residues. The V gene lost 4 bases and the J gene lost 0 bases, with 8 bases spanning the gap. The CDR3, as DNA: TGTGCCAGCAGCTCGTGGGGGAGCACAGATACGCAGTATTTT. This sequence encodes CASSSWGSTDTQYF. Using reference TRBV7-9 and TRBJ2-3 for the parts outside the CDR3, the full variable domain is DTGVSQNPRHKITKRGQNVTFRCDPISEHNRLYWYRQTLGQGPEFLTYFQNEAQLEKSRLLSDRFSAERPKGSFSTLEIQRTEQGDSAMYLCASSSWGSTDTQYFGPGTRLTVL.

This clonotype has a count of ten or more. J is TRBJ2-1 and V is TRBV11-2, with 9 bases aligning to TRBD2. Germline V gene data show CDR1 as SGHAT and CDR2 as FQNNGV. Trimming cost V 1 base and J 9 bases; bases outside gene matches: 7. CDR3 size: 15 residues. CDR3 sequence reads: CASSLVGGRAAEQFF. The CDR3 DNA reads as TGTGCCAGCAGCTTAGTGGGCGGGAGGGCCGCTGAGCAGTTCTTC.

With regard to this clonotype: Germline and junction disagree at one end, which may indicate a read error. This chain joins TRBV4-2 and TRBJ2-1; 10 nucleotides agree with TRBD2. The CDR3 consists of 16 residues. CDR1 is LGHNA and CDR2 is YNFKEQ in the germline V gene. In DNA, the CDR3 is TGTGCCAGAAGCCAAGGCCCTAGCGGGGGAGACAATGAGCAGTTCTTC. Its protein product is CARSQGPSGGDNEQFF.

Notes on this clonotype: Possible read error: a much larger clone is one base away. The chain combines TRBV2 with TRBJ2-1, with no clear D. Germline V gene data show CDR1 as SNHLY and CDR2 as FYNNEI. This CDR3 contains 11 residues. CDR3 loop: CASSEMYERFF. The CDR3 DNA reads as TGTGCCAGCAGTGAGATGTATGAGCGGTTCTTC.

This clonotype was observed at least ten times. This chain joins TRBV4-2 and TRBJ2-1; D gene unclear. The CDR3 sequence is 15 residues long. V lost 2 bases and J lost 8, with 16 bases in between. The germline V gene encodes CDR1 LGHNA and CDR2 YNFKEQ. This chain's CDR3 is CASSQTLGPSDEQFF. Here the CDR3 DNA reads TGTGCCAGCAGCCAAACCCTCGGGCCCTCAGATGAGCAGTTCTTC.

The V gene is TRBV13, the J gene TRBJ2-1; 9 nucleotides line up with TRBD2. V was pared by 4 bases and J by 1 base, with 14 bases of the junction left unmatched. Germline-derived CDR1 and CDR2 are PRHDT and FYEKMQ (reference sequence). There are 19 residues in the CDR3. The CDR3 loop reads CASSSCVLAGAGSYNEQFF. Written as DNA, the CDR3 is TGTGCCAGCAGCTCTTGTGTTTTAGCGGGAGCGGGGTCCTACAATGAGCAGTTCTTC.